A single sample is the source of the 22 T cell receptor beta chains below, sequenced in a study of T cell responses to AZD1222 COVID-19 vaccine. Some clones are missing from TCRdb's copy, which holds only in-frame ones; the method was immunoSEQ multiplex PCR. The sample consists of roughly 99,000 clones, 80% to 90% of them appearing once. The sequenced sample was peripheral blood, obtained on day 0 of AZD1222 vaccination. The receptors originated from an adult in good health.

This clone has just one count. The gene calls are TRBV7-2 and TRBJ2-7; 10 bases fit TRBD2. CDR3 length equals 17 residues. Trimming took 1 base from V and 1 from J; bases not matched to a gene: 7. Per the germline V gene, CDR1 is SGHTA and CDR2 is FQGNSA. For the CDR3, the DNA is TGTGCCAGCAGCTTAGGGACTAGCGGACGACCGTCCTACGAGCAGTACTTC. The encoded protein is CASSLGTSGRPSYEQYF.

This rearrangement joins TRBV5-1 to TRBJ1-1; TRBD1 is a possible D gene (6 bases). Germline V gene sequence: CDR1 SGHRS, CDR2 YFSETQ. This CDR3 is built from 14 residues. The V and J ends lost 6 bases and 4 bases respectively, with 16 bases between them. CDR3 region: CASKTGPGGTEAFF. The CDR3 nucleotides are TGCGCCAGCAAGACAGGTCCCGGGGGCACTGAAGCTTTCTTT.

This chain joins TRBV14 and TRBJ1-1; D is uncertain. Germline CDR1 reads SGHDN; CDR2 reads FVKESK. Trimming removed 5 bases at V and 5 bases at J, with 12 bases between. This CDR3 has 13 amino acids. CDR3 sequence reads: CASSAFHATEAFF. The CDR3 DNA follows: TGTGCCAGCAGCGCCTTTCATGCGACTGAAGCTTTCTTT.

The V gene is TRBV5-1, the J gene TRBJ1-1; 7 bases align to TRBD1. Germline V gives CDR1 SGHRS, CDR2 YFSETQ. V trimming: 4 bases; J trimming: 0 bases; junction bases outside the gene matches: 9. The CDR3 sequence is 16 residues long. The CDR3 DNA reads as TGCGCCAGCAGCCTAACCACCGGGACAGTGAACACTGAAGCTTTCTTT. This gives the protein CASSLTTGTVNTEAFF.

The rearrangement joins TRBV11-2 to TRBJ2-7; 10 bases match TRBD2. Germline V CDR1 and CDR2: SGHAT, FQNNGV. This CDR3 is built from 16 residues. Trimming removed 3 bases from V and 4 bases from J; junction bases left unmatched: 9. CDR3 DNA sequence: TGTGCCAGCAGCTTTGTGGCTAGCGGGAGTAGGTACGAGCAGTACTTC. This sequence encodes CASSFVASGSRYEQYF.

This clone showed up just a few times. The chain couples TRBV19 to TRBJ2-1; tentatively, D is TRBD2 (6 bases). In germline, CDR1 is LNHDA, CDR2 SQIVND (reference sequence). V shed 6 bases and J shed 0 bases, with 15 bases lying between them. There are 16 residues in the CDR3. CDR3 protein: CASRGTRASSYNEQFF. DNA for the CDR3: TGTGCCAGTAGAGGGACTCGTGCGAGCTCCTACAATGAGCAGTTCTTC.

The chain has TRBV11-3 and TRBJ2-1, with D possibly TRBD2 on 5 matching bases. This CDR3 has 12 residues. The germline V and J ends were trimmed by 1 base and 9 bases, with 7 bases remaining between them. CDR1 SGHNT and CDR2 YENEEA come from the germline V gene. CDR3 sequence (DNA): TGTGCCAGCAGCTTAGGTCGGGGTGAGCAGTTCTTC. It encodes CASSLGRGEQFF.

This chain uses TRBV27 with TRBJ1-5, with 8 bases matching TRBD1. This CDR3 contains 14 residues. Looked up from germline, CDR1 is MNHEY and CDR2 is SMNVEV (reference sequence). Trimming cost V 6 bases and J 3 bases; bases outside gene matches: 4. CDR3 loop: CASSQTGDNQPQHF. CDR3 sequence (DNA): TGTGCCAGCAGCCAGACAGGGGACAATCAGCCCCAGCATTTT.

The rearrangement uses TRBV11-1 and TRBJ1-4; D is unresolved. This CDR3 is 16 amino acids long. The germline gives CDR1 SGHAT, CDR2 FQDESV (reference sequence). Trimming removed 1 base from V and 5 bases from J, with 14 bases in between. This chain's CDR3 is CASSLGSLRINEKLFF. The CDR3, as DNA: TGTGCCAGCAGCTTAGGCTCGCTACGGATAAATGAAAAACTGTTTTTT. Looking up the rest from reference TRBV11-1 and TRBJ1-4 gives the full variable domain: EAEVAQSPRYKITEKSQAVAFWCDPISGHATLYWYRQILGQGPELLVQFQDESVVDDSQLPKDRFSAERLKGVDSTLKIQPAELGDSAMYLCASSLGSLRINEKLFFGSGTQLSVL.

The chain uses TRBV9 and TRBJ2-1; tentatively, D is TRBD2 (5 bases). This CDR3 region has 14 residues. Germline CDR1 SGDLS, CDR2 YYNGEE. V was pared by 6 bases and J by 1 base, with 11 bases between. In DNA, the CDR3 is TGTGCCAGCAACCGGGGTCTATCCTACAATGAGCAGTTCTTC. Translating gives CASNRGLSYNEQFF. The variable domain in full, completed from reference TRBV9 and TRBJ2-1, reads DSGVTQTPKHLITATGQRVTLRCSPRSGDLSVYWYQQSLDQGLQFLIQYYNGEERAKGNILERFSAQQFPDLHSELNLSSLELGDSALYFCASNRGLSYNEQFFGPGTRLTVL.

The chain has TRBV7-9 and TRBJ1-1, with D maybe TRBD1 (6 bases). This CDR3 has 14 residues. V lost 3 bases and J 5 bases, leaving 13 bases between the germline ends. Germline V lookup: CDR1 SEHNR, CDR2 FQNEAQ (reference sequence). CDR3 loop: CASSFRQGRTEAFF. The DNA of the CDR3 is TGTGCCAGCAGCTTCCGGCAGGGGAGGACTGAAGCTTTCTTT.

The V and J genes are TRBV5-1 and TRBJ2-3; D unclear. Trimming pared 6 bases from V and 5 bases from J, leaving 16 bases between. Germline CDR1 reads SGHRS; CDR2 reads YFSETQ. The length of the CDR3 is 14 residues. The CDR3 bases are TGCGCCAGCATCGATGCCTCAGGTGGAGATACGCAGTATTTT. Residues: CASIDASGGDTQYF.

This chain uses TRBV19 with TRBJ1-5, with D perhaps matching TRBD1 (5 bases). V dropped 5 bases and J dropped 0 bases, with 14 bases sitting between them. The CDR3 is 16 residues long. Germline V gene data show CDR1 as LNHDA and CDR2 as SQIVND (reference sequence). The CDR3 here is CASSPLGDYSNQPQHF. CDR3 coding DNA: TGTGCCAGTAGTCCCCTCGGGGACTATAGCAATCAGCCCCAGCATTTT.

The chain is built from TRBV5-1 and TRBJ1-1, with D unclear. The CDR3 spans 14 residues. The germline CDR1 and CDR2 sequences are SGHRS and YFSETQ. The V gene lost 2 bases and the J gene lost 0 bases, with 8 bases spanning the gap. CDR3 sequence: CASSFGPMNTEAFF. Here the CDR3 DNA reads TGCGCCAGCAGCTTCGGACCGATGAACACTGAAGCTTTCTTT.

This chain joins TRBV5-5 and TRBJ1-2; D is unresolved. Germline assignment: CDR1 SGHKS and CDR2 YYEKEE (reference sequence). The CDR3 is 15 amino acids. V lost 7 bases to trimming and J lost 4 bases, with 20 bases between them. The CDR3 sequence: CASFAVRDQVYGYTF. In DNA, the CDR3 is TGTGCCAGCTTCGCGGTGAGGGATCAGGTCTATGGCTACACCTTC.

This sequence joins TRBV10-3 and TRBJ1-4; D is perhaps TRBD1 (6 bases). In germline, CDR1 is ENHRY, CDR2 SYGVKD. CDR3 size: 14 residues. Trimming took 1 base from V and 6 from J, leaving 9 bases between them. This CDR3 reads CAISELAGDEKLFF. The DNA of the CDR3 is TGTGCCATCAGTGAGTTGGCAGGGGATGAAAAACTGTTTTTT.

The chain links TRBV7-2 to TRBJ2-7; 8 nucleotides match TRBD1. Germline lookup yields CDR1 SGHTA and CDR2 FQGNSA. This CDR3 region has 12 residues. V lost 8 bases, J lost 3 bases, and 3 bases stayed unmatched. The CDR3 here is CASGGQGYEQYF. The CDR3 bases are TGTGCCAGCGGCGGACAGGGCTACGAGCAGTACTTC.

The V gene is TRBV30, the J gene TRBJ1-6; tentative D call: TRBD1 (6 bases). Trimming cost V 0 bases and J 7 bases, with 10 bases left between them. The CDR3 consists of 14 residues. Germline-derived CDR1 and CDR2 are GTSNPN and SVGIG (reference sequence). This CDR3 is CAWSVGRGNSPLHF. DNA for the CDR3: TGTGCCTGGAGTGTAGGCAGGGGAAATTCACCCCTCCACTTT. Full variable domain (remainder filled in from reference TRBV30 and TRBJ1-6): SQTIHQWPATLVQPVGSPLSLECTVEGTSNPNLYWYRQAAGRGLQLLFYSVGIGQISSEVPQNLSASRPQDRQFILSSKKLLLSDSGFYLCAWSVGRGNSPLHFGNGTRLTVT.

The V and J genes are TRBV12-3 or TRBV12-4 and TRBJ1-5; 7 nucleotides agree with TRBD1. V lost 6 bases to trimming and J lost 5 bases; unmatched junction nucleotides: 4. The CDR3 covers 13 residues. CDR3 sequence: CASRRDSDQPQHF. The CDR3, as DNA: TGTGCCAGCAGACGGGACAGCGATCAGCCCCAGCATTTT.

The V call is TRBV27, the J call TRBJ2-1; a possible D gene is TRBD1 (6 bases). There are 14 residues in the CDR3. Germline V gene lookup returns CDR1 MNHEY and CDR2 SMNVEV (reference sequence). V shed 6 bases and J shed 4 bases, with 13 bases lying between them. In DNA, the CDR3 is TGTGCCAGCAGCACAACTGGACAGTACAATGAGCAGTTCTTC. The encoded protein is CASSTTGQYNEQFF.

The CDR3 region is CASRGQGSTDTQYF. The CDR3 DNA is TGTGCCAGTAGGGGACAGGGGTCAACAGATACGCAGTATTTT. This chain uses TRBV19 with TRBJ2-3, with TRBD1 matching over 10 bases. Germline lookup yields CDR1 LNHDA and CDR2 SQIVND (reference sequence). Losses at the gene ends were 6 bases for V and 3 bases for J; bases not matched to a gene: 3. The CDR3 sequence is 14 residues long.

The CDR3 nucleotides read TGTGCCAGTAGTCTTCCGGGACGGAATAATTCACCCCTCCACTTT. The encoded protein is CASSLPGRNNSPLHF. The chain links TRBV19 to TRBJ1-6, with D perhaps TRBD1 (5 bases). Germline CDR1 reads LNHDA; CDR2 reads SQIVND (reference sequence). The CDR3 runs 15 residues. Deletions cut 5 bases from V and 5 bases from J, with 13 bases between. The complete variable domain, with remaining parts taken from reference TRBV19 and TRBJ1-6, reads DGGITQSPKYLFRKEGQNVTLSCEQNLNHDAMYWYRQDPGQGLRLIYYSQIVNDFQKGDIAEGYSVSREKKESFPLTVTSAQKNPTAFYLCASSLPGRNNSPLHFGNGTRLTVT.